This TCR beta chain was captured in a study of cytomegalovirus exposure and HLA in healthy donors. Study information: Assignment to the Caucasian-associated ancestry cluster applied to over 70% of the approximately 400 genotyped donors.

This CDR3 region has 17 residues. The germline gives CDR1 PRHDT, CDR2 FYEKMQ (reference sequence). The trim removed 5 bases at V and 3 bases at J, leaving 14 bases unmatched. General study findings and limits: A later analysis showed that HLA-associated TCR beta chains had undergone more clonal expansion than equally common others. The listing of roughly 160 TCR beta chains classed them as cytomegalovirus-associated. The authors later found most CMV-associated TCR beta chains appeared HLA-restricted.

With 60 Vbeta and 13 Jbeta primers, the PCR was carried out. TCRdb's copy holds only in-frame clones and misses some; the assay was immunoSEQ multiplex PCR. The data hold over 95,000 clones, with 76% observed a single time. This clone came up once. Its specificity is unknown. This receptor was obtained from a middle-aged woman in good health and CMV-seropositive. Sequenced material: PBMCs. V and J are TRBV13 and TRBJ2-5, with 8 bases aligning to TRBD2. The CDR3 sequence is CASSPPALRGAEETQYF. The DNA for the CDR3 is TGTGCCAGCAGCCCCCCCGCCCTGCGGGGGGCCGAAGAGACCCAGTACTTC.